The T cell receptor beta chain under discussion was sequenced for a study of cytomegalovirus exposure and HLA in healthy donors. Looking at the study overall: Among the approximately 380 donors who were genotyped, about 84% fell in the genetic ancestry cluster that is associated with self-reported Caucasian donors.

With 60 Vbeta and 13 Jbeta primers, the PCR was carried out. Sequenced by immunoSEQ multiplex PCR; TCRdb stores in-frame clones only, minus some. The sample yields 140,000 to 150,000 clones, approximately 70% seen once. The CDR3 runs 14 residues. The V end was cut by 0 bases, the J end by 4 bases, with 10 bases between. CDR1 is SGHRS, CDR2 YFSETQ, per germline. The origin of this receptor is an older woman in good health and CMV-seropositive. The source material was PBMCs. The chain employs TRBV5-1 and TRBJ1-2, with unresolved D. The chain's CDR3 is CASSLELTPYGYTF. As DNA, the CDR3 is TGCGCCAGCAGCTTGGAGCTTACCCCCTATGGCTACACCTTC.